This T cell receptor (beta chain) stems from a study of blood T cell repertoires in COVID-19. Study-level information: Collection of acute and convalescent COVID-19 samples took place in the United States, Italy and Spain.

The J segment lost 7 bases and the V segment lost 7 bases, leaving 15 bases of the junction unmatched. The germline CDR1 and CDR2 sequences are SGHDT and YYEEEE. CDR3 size: 15 residues. Sequencing was performed with immunoSEQ multiplex PCR; in TCRdb, only in-frame clones are kept and a portion is missing. The sample yields over 150,000 clones, approximately 91% seen once. The clonotype comes from a man aged 18 to 30 with COVID-19, enrolled during active disease. The sample comprised peripheral blood. V gene TRBV5-6 combines with J gene TRBJ1-2, with 8 bases lining up with TRBD1. CDR3 loop: CASGLTGGLGFGYTF. In nucleotides, the CDR3 is TGTGCCAGCGGATTAACAGGGGGTCTTGGTTTTGGCTACACCTTC.